This T cell receptor (beta chain) came from a study of blood T cell repertoires in COVID-19. Study summary: Collection of acute and convalescent COVID-19 samples took place in the United States, Italy and Spain.

Cohorts were based on clinical histories the participants reported. In germline, CDR1 is SGHRS, CDR2 YFSETQ. Trimming shortened V by 3 bases and J by 1 base, and 19 bases separated the two germline ends. The CDR3 covers 17 residues. As processed by the authors: For nucleated cells, counts were estimated from reference gene primer amplification. Method: immunoSEQ multiplex PCR; TCRdb's copy keeps in-frame clones and lacks some. Clone size and V and J calls were adopted from that table, with D and trimming inferred from the DNA. Of 250,000 to 300,000 clones listed, roughly 86% are singletons. The chain joins TRBV5-1 to TRBJ1-2, with D possibly matching TRBD1 (6 bases). The sequence was obtained from a woman aged 60-75 years who had recovered from COVID-19. Sequenced: PBMCs or T cells enriched from blood (not recorded which). CDR3: CASSSTDTGLFNYGYTF. CDR3 DNA: TGCGCCAGCAGCTCGACTGATACAGGGCTCTTTAACTATGGCTACACCTTC.